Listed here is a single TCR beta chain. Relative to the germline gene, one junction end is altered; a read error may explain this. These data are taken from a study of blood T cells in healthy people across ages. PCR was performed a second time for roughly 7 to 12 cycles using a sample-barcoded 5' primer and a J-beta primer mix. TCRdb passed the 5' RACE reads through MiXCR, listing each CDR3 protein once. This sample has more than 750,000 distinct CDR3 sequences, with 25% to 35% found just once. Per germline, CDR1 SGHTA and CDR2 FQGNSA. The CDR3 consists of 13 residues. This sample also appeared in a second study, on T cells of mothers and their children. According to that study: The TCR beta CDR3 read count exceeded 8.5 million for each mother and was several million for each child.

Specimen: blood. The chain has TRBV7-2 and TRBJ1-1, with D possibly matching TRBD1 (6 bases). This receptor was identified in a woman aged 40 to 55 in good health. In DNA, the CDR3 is TGTGTCAGCAGCTTAGGGGGAATGGCTGAAGCTTTCTTT. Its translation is CVSSLGGMAEAFF.